This TCR beta chain was sequenced in a study of cytomegalovirus exposure and HLA in healthy donors. As concerns this clone: No antigen is known for it.

Overall study results and limits: An analysis that came later showed most CMV-associated TCR beta chains appearing HLA-restricted.

Both 60 Vbeta primers and 13 Jbeta primers went into the PCR. This table comes from immunoSEQ multiplex PCR, and its TCRdb copy is limited to in-frame clones, with some not included. The sample contains approximately 150,000 clones, 75% to 90% of which appear only once. The sample was PBMCs. The sequence was collected from a man between 25 and 39 years old in good health and CMV-seropositive.

The CDR3 nucleotides are TGTGCCATCAGTGAAGGACTAGCGAGTTTCTCTGGGGCCAACGTCCTGACTTTC. Translating it yields CAISEGLASFSGANVLTF. The chain has TRBV10-3 and TRBJ2-6, with TRBD2 matching over 9 bases. The CDR3 totals 18 residues. Germline CDR1 and CDR2: ENHRY and SYGVKD. V dropped 3 bases and J dropped 0; count of bases not matched to a gene: 6.